The rows below give T cell receptor beta chains drawn from one sample of a study of blood T cells in healthy people across ages. One entry per CDR3 protein, called by TCRdb with MiXCR from the 5' RACE reads. The profile shows about 1,400,000 distinct CDR3 sequences, 55% to 75% of them singletons. Sequencing was carried out using blood. The receptors were sampled from a man younger than 30 in good health. CDR3s include the opening cysteine and the closing phenylalanine or tryptophan. Each record gives: clone size, D gene, J gene, V gene, CDR3 DNA, CDR3 protein. D genes are given only for firm matches. Expanded clones are given a class, and other clones once, few, many or no size at all.

abundance: few; d_gene: .; j_gene: TRBJ1-5; v_gene: TRBV15; CDR3nt: TGTGCCACCAGCAAAGGGAGGGTACGAGGTCAGCCCCAGCATTTT; CDR3aa: CATSKGRVRGQPQHF
abundance: .; d_gene: .; j_gene: TRBJ2-5; v_gene: TRBV29-1; CDR3nt: TGCAGCGTTGGTGGGACGGGACCCTACAATGAGCAGTACTTC; CDR3aa: CSVGGTGPYNEQYF
abundance: .; d_gene: .; j_gene: TRBJ2-7; v_gene: TRBV14; CDR3nt: TGTGCCAGCGGTCCGGGGGGCGGGTACGAGCAGTACTTC; CDR3aa: CASGPGGGYEQYF
abundance: .; d_gene: .; j_gene: TRBJ2-7; v_gene: TRBV7-2; CDR3nt: TGTGCCAGCAGCACCGAGTCCGCCGGGTCCTCCTACGAGCAGTACTTC; CDR3aa: CASSTESAGSSYEQYF
abundance: .; d_gene: TRBD2; j_gene: TRBJ2-1; v_gene: TRBV4-1; CDR3nt: TGCGCCAGCAGCCAAGATGGTGCGGGAGGGGACAATGAGCAGTTCTTC; CDR3aa: CASSQDGAGGDNEQFF
abundance: few; d_gene: TRBD1; j_gene: TRBJ1-2; v_gene: TRBV29-1; CDR3nt: TGCAGCGCCCCGACAGGGGCCTATGGCTACACCTTC; CDR3aa: CSAPTGAYGYTF
abundance: .; d_gene: .; j_gene: TRBJ1-2; v_gene: TRBV10-2; CDR3nt: TGCGCCAGCAATGACTTAAGGGATGGCTACACCTTC; CDR3aa: CASNDLRDGYTF
abundance: few; d_gene: TRBD2; j_gene: TRBJ2-1; v_gene: TRBV6-4; CDR3nt: TGTGCCAGCAGCCTGACGGCTAGCGGGACTCTGGAGCAGTTCTTC; CDR3aa: CASSLTASGTLEQFF
abundance: .; d_gene: .; j_gene: TRBJ1-1; v_gene: TRBV29-1; CDR3nt: TGCAGCGTTGAAGATCGAGAGTGGGGTGAAGCTTTCTTT; CDR3aa: CSVEDREWGEAFF
abundance: .; d_gene: TRBD2; j_gene: TRBJ2-2; v_gene: TRBV4-3; CDR3nt: TGCGCCAGCAGCCTCACTAGCGGACCTCCCACCGGGGAGCTGTTTTTT; CDR3aa: CASSLTSGPPTGELFF
abundance: .; d_gene: .; j_gene: TRBJ1-1; v_gene: TRBV12-3/TRBV12-4; CDR3nt: TGTGCCAGCAGTTTACTTATCGGGACTGAAGCTTTCTTT; CDR3aa: CASSLLIGTEAFF
abundance: few; d_gene: .; j_gene: TRBJ2-3; v_gene: TRBV10-3; CDR3nt: TGTGCCATCAGTGATAGGCCAGATACGCAGTATTTT; CDR3aa: CAISDRPDTQYF
abundance: .; d_gene: .; j_gene: TRBJ1-2; v_gene: TRBV5-6; CDR3nt: TGTGCCAGCAGCTTGGTGGTCAGGGTAAGAGGCGGCTACACCTTC; CDR3aa: CASSLVVRVRGGYTF
abundance: .; d_gene: .; j_gene: TRBJ2-5; v_gene: TRBV6-2/TRBV6-3; CDR3nt: TGTGCCACCTATGACACGGGGGGCCCACACAATGAGCAGTACTTC; CDR3aa: CATYDTGGPHNEQYF
abundance: .; d_gene: .; j_gene: TRBJ2-6; v_gene: TRBV6-2/TRBV6-3; CDR3nt: TGTGCCAGCAGTTACTTCCGGGACCTCTCTGGGGCCAACGTCCTGACTTTC; CDR3aa: CASSYFRDLSGANVLTF
abundance: .; d_gene: TRBD2; j_gene: TRBJ2-3; v_gene: TRBV6-2/TRBV6-3; CDR3nt: TGTACCAGTGTTGAGCGGGGGTTGAGCACAGATACGCAGTATTTT; CDR3aa: CTSVERGLSTDTQYF
abundance: .; d_gene: .; j_gene: TRBJ1-5; v_gene: TRBV27; CDR3nt: TGTGCCAGCAGTTTAAGGGCCAATCAGCCCCAGCATTTT; CDR3aa: CASSLRANQPQHF
abundance: few; d_gene: TRBD2; j_gene: TRBJ2-3; v_gene: TRBV20-1; CDR3nt: TGCAGTGCTAGGGGACTAGCGGAGGTTGTGGATACGCAGTATTTT; CDR3aa: CSARGLAEVVDTQYF
abundance: .; d_gene: TRBD2; j_gene: TRBJ2-7; v_gene: TRBV27; CDR3nt: TGTGCCAGCAGTTTAGGACTAGCGGGATACAAGCAGTACTTC; CDR3aa: CASSLGLAGYKQYF
abundance: few; d_gene: TRBD2; j_gene: TRBJ2-7; v_gene: TRBV11-2; CDR3nt: TGTGCCAGCAGCTTATATGGGCGGGAGGGTACCGAGCAGTACTTC; CDR3aa: CASSLYGREGTEQYF
abundance: .; d_gene: .; j_gene: TRBJ2-1; v_gene: TRBV4-1; CDR3nt: TGCGCCAGCAGCCAAGAACCCAGTCCCTACAATGAGCAGTTCTTC; CDR3aa: CASSQEPSPYNEQFF
abundance: .; d_gene: .; j_gene: TRBJ2-1; v_gene: TRBV4-1; CDR3nt: TGCGCCAGCAGCCAAGGGTACGGGAGCTCCTACAATGAGCAGTTCTTC; CDR3aa: CASSQGYGSSYNEQFF
abundance: .; d_gene: .; j_gene: TRBJ1-1; v_gene: TRBV13; CDR3nt: TGTGCCAGCAGCTTACGGTCCGCTACTGAAGCTTTCTTT; CDR3aa: CASSLRSATEAFF
abundance: .; d_gene: .; j_gene: TRBJ2-7; v_gene: TRBV4-2; CDR3nt: TGTGCCAGCAGCCAGGAGGACAGTTCCTACAATGAGCAGTACTTC; CDR3aa: CASSQEDSSYNEQYF
abundance: .; d_gene: .; j_gene: TRBJ2-5; v_gene: TRBV2; CDR3nt: TGTGCCAGCAAGACTAGTCCGACGGGGACCCAGTACTTC; CDR3aa: CASKTSPTGTQYF
abundance: few; d_gene: TRBD2; j_gene: TRBJ2-3; v_gene: TRBV29-1; CDR3nt: TGCACCGCCTCCAACGCGGGAGACGGTGATACGCAGTATTTT; CDR3aa: CTASNAGDGDTQYF
abundance: .; d_gene: TRBD2; j_gene: TRBJ2-3; v_gene: TRBV20-1; CDR3nt: TGCAGTGCTAGAGACCCACTAGCGGGCCTCGAAGATACGCAGTATTTT; CDR3aa: CSARDPLAGLEDTQYF
abundance: .; d_gene: TRBD2; j_gene: TRBJ2-7; v_gene: TRBV4-3; CDR3nt: TGCGCCAGCAGCCAAGCAGGGCGGGGGAGCTACGAGCAGTACTTC; CDR3aa: CASSQAGRGSYEQYF
abundance: .; d_gene: TRBD1; j_gene: TRBJ2-7; v_gene: TRBV20-1; CDR3nt: TGCAGTGCTAACAGGGGCGCCTACGAGCAGTACTTC; CDR3aa: CSANRGAYEQYF
abundance: few; d_gene: .; j_gene: TRBJ1-1; v_gene: TRBV29-1; CDR3nt: TGCAGCGTTGTTCTGATTGAAGCTTTCTTT; CDR3aa: CSVVLIEAFF
abundance: .; d_gene: .; j_gene: TRBJ1-2; v_gene: TRBV10-3; CDR3nt: TGTGCCATCAGTGAGTCGCAGGCAGCTAACTATGGCTACACCTTC; CDR3aa: CAISESQAANYGYTF
abundance: .; d_gene: .; j_gene: TRBJ2-3; v_gene: TRBV3-1; CDR3nt: TGTGCCAGCAGCCGGCGGGCAACCACAGATACGCAGTATTTT; CDR3aa: CASSRRATTDTQYF
abundance: .; d_gene: .; j_gene: TRBJ1-2; v_gene: TRBV11-2; CDR3nt: TGTGCCAGCAGCTTAGGACAACGCGACAGCCGTAACTATGGCTACACCTTC; CDR3aa: CASSLGQRDSRNYGYTF
abundance: .; d_gene: .; j_gene: TRBJ1-2; v_gene: TRBV15; CDR3nt: TGTGCCACCAGCAGAGATGACAGTCTCACCTATGGCTACACCTTC; CDR3aa: CATSRDDSLTYGYTF